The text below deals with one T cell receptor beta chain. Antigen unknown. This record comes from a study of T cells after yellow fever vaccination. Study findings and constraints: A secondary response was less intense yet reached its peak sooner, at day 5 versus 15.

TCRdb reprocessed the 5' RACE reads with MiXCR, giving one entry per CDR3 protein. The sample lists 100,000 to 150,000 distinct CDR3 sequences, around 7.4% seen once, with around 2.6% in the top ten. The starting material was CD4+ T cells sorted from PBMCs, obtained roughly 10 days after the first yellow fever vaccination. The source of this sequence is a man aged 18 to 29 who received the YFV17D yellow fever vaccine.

CDR3 protein: CASSLVGSTDTQYF. DNA of the CDR3: TGTGCCAGCAGCTTAGTGGGTAGCACAGATACGCAGTATTTT. This sequence joins TRBV7-2 and TRBJ2-3; D is unclear. The V gene lost 1 base and the J gene lost 0 bases, with 5 bases spanning the gap. Germline V gene data show CDR1 as SGHTA and CDR2 as FQGNSA. The CDR3 length is 14 residues.